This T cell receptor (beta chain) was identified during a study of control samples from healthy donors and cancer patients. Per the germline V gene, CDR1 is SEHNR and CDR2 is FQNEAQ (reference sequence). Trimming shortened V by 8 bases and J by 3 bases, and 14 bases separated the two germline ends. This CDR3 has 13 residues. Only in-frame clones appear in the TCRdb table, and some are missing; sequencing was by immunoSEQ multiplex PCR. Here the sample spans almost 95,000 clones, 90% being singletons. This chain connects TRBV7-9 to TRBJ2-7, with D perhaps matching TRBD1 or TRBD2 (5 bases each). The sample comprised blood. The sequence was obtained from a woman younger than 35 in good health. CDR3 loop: CASRQRDDYEQYF. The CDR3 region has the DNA TGTGCCAGCCGCCAAAGGGACGACTACGAGCAGTACTTC.